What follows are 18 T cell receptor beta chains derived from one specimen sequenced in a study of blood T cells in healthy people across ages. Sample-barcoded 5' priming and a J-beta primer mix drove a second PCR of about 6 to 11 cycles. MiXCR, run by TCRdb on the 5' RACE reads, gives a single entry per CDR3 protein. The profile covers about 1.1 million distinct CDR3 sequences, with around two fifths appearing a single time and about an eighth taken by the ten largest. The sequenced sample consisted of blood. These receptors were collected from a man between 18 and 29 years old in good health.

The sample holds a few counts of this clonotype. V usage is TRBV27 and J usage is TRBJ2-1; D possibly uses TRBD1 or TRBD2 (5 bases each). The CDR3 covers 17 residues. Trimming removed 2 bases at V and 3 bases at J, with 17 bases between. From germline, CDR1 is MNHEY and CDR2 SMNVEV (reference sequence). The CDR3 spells CASSLEYGVGDYNEQFF. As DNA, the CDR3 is TGTGCCAGCAGTTTAGAGTATGGGGTGGGGGACTACAATGAGCAGTTCTTC.

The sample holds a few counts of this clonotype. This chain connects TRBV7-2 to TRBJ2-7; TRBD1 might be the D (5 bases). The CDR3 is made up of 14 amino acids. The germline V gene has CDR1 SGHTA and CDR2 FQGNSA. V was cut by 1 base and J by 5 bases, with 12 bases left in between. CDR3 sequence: CASSLEVAGNEQYF. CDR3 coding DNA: TGTGCCAGCAGCTTAGAAGTAGCAGGGAACGAGCAGTACTTC.

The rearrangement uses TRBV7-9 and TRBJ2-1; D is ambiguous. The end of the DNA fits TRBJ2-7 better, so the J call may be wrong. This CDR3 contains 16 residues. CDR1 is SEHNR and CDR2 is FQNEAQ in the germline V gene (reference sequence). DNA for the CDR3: TGTGCCAGCAGCTTAGCCGACCTCAGCTCCTACAATGAGCAGTACTTC. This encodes CASSLADLSSYNEQYF.

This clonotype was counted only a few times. In DNA form, the CDR3 reads TGTGCCAGCAGCCATAGCGGGGGGCGGGTAAGCTCCTACAATGAGCAGTTCTTC. It encodes CASSHSGGRVSSYNEQFF. The rearrangement uses TRBV12-3 or TRBV12-4 and TRBJ2-1; 10 nucleotides align to TRBD2. V shed 6 bases, J shed 0 bases, and the junction held 11 bases outside the gene matches. The CDR3 covers 18 residues.

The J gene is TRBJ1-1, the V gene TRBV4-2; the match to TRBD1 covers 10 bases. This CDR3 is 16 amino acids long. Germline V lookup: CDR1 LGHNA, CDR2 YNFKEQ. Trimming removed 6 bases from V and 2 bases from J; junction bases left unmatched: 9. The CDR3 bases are TGTGCCAGCAGTCCTCGGACAGGGGGGCTAAACACTGAAGCTTTCTTT. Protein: CASSPRTGGLNTEAFF.

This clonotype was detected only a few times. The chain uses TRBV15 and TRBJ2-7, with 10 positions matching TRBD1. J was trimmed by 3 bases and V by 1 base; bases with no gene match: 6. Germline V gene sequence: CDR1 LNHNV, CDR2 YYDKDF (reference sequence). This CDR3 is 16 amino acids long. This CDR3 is CATSRGFGTGVYEQYF. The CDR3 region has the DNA TGTGCCACCAGCAGAGGTTTCGGGACAGGGGTCTACGAGCAGTACTTC.

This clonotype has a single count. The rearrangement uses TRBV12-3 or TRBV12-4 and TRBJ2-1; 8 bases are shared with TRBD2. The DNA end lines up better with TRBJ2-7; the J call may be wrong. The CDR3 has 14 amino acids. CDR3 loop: CASRLADSYNEQYF. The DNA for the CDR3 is TGTGCCAGCAGACTAGCGGACTCCTACAATGAGCAGTACTTC.

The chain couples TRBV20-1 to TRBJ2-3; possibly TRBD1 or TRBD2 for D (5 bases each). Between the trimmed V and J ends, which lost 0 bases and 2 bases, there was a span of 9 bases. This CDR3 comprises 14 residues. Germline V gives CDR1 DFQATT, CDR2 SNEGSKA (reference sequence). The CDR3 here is CSARDGTNTDTQYF. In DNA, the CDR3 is TGCAGTGCTAGAGATGGGACCAACACAGATACGCAGTATTTT.

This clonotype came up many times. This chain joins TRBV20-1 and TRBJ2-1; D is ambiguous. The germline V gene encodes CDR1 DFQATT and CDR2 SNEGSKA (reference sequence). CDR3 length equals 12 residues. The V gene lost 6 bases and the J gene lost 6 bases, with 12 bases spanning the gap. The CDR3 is CSARLLGNEQFF. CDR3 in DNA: TGCAGTGCCCGCCTTCTGGGCAATGAGCAGTTCTTC.

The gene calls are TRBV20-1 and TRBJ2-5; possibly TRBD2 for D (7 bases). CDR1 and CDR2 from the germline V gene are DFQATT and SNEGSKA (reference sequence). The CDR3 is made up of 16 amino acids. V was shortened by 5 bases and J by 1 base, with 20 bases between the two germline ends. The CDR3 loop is CSAHGGGARIQETQYF. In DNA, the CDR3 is TGCAGTGCTCATGGTGGGGGGGCGAGGATCCAAGAGACCCAGTACTTC.

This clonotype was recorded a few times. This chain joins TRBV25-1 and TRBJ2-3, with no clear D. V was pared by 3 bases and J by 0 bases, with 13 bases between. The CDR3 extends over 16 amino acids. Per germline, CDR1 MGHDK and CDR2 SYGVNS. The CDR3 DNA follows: TGTGCCAGCAGTGACATTACAGACACTAGCACAGATACGCAGTATTTT. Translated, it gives CASSDITDTSTDTQYF.

CDR3 in amino acids: CSAREGGRLNTGELFF. In nucleotides, the CDR3 is TGCAGTGCTAGAGAGGGCGGACGACTTAACACCGGGGAGCTGTTTTTT. This rearrangement joins TRBV20-1 to TRBJ2-2, with D unclear. The CDR3 extends over 16 amino acids. Germline values: CDR1 DFQATT, CDR2 SNEGSKA (reference sequence). Trimming cost V 0 bases and J 2 bases, with 13 bases left between them.

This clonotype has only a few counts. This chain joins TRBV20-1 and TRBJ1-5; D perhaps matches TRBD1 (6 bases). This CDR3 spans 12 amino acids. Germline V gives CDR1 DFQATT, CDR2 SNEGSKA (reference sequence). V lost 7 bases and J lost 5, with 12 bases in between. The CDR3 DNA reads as TGCAGTGGGCAGGGGAACGATCAGCCCCAGCATTTT. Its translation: CSGQGNDQPQHF.

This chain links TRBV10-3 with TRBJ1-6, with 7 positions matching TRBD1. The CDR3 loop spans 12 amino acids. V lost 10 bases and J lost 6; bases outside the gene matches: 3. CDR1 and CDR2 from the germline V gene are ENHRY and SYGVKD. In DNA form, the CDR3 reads TGTGCCACTCGACAGGGTAATTCACCCCTCCACTTT. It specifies CATRQGNSPLHF.

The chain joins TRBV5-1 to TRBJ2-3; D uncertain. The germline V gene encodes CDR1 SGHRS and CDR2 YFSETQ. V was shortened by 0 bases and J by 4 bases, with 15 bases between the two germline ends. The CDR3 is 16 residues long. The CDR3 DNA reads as TGCGCCAGCAGCTTGGAGGCAGGATTAAGTGCAGATACGCAGTATTTT. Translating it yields CASSLEAGLSADTQYF. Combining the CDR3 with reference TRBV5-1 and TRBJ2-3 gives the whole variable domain KAGVTQTPRYLIKTRGQQVTLSCSPISGHRSVSWYQQTPGQGLQFLFEYFSETQRNKGNFPGRFSGRQFSNSRSEMNVSTLELGDSALYLCASSLEAGLSADTQYFGPGTRLTVL.

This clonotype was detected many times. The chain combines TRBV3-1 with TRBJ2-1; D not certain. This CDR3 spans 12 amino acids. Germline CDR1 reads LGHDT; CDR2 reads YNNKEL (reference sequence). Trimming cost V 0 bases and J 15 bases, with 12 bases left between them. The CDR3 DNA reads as TGTGCCAGCAGCCAAGATTGGGGTAGCAGGTTCTTC. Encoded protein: CASSQDWGSRFF.

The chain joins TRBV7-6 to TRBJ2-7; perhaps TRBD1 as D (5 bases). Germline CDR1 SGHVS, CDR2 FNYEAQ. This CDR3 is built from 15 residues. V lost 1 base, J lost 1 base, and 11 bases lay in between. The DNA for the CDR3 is TGTGCCAGCAGCTTAGAAATGCAGGGATCCTACGAGCAGTACTTC. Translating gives CASSLEMQGSYEQYF. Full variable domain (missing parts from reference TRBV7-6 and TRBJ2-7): GAGVSQSPRYKVTKRGQDVALRCDPISGHVSLYWYRQALGQGPEFLTYFNYEAQQDKSGLPNDRFSAERPEGSISTLTIQRTEQRDSAMYRCASSLEMQGSYEQYFGPGTRLTVT.

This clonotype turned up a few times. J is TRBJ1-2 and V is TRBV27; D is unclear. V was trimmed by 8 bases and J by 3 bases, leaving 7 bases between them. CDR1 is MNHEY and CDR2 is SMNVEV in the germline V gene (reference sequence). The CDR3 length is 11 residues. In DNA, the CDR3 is TGTGCCAGCCTCGGGGACTATGGCTACACCTTC. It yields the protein CASLGDYGYTF.